This TCR beta chain was identified during a study of T cell responses to AZD1222 COVID-19 vaccine. Study details: Second doses were pooled across both intervals (about 4 or about 12 weeks).

The V end lost 3 bases, the J end lost 8 bases, and 14 bases lay between the germline ends. The CDR3 is 13 residues long. Looked up from germline, CDR1 is SGDLS and CDR2 is YYNGEE. General study points: With dominance at 160-218 and 743-854, vaccine-associated CD4 TCRs spanned spike. Clonal diversity was possibly underestimated; the donors were predominantly white British and more often female. Repertoire collection took place solely once the T cell response had peaked.

Repertoires were generated with immunoSEQ multiplex PCR, while TCRdb's copy carries only in-frame clones and drops some. The sample lists approximately 100,000 clones, just under 90% occurring once. In the case of this clone: As yet, its antigen is unknown.

This chain links TRBV9 with TRBJ1-2; D gene uncertain. The receptor was isolated from an adult in good health. This specimen consisted of peripheral blood, obtained on day 0 of AZD1222 vaccination. CDR3 in DNA: TGTGCCAGCAGCGCCACACCGCTGCGAGGCTACACCTTC. This codes for CASSATPLRGYTF.